The clone carrying this T cell receptor (beta chain) came up once. Produced via immunoSEQ multiplex PCR; TCRdb's table is partial and in-frame only. This sample has some 30,000 clones, with about 88% found just once. The CDR3 is 14 residues long. Germline-derived CDR1 and CDR2 are MNHEY and SVGAGI. V was shortened by 2 bases and J by 4 bases, with 11 bases between the two germline ends. This entry is derived from a study of T cell changes during pregnancy in multiple sclerosis. The chain links TRBV6-5 to TRBJ2-5; D ambiguous. The clonotype comes from a female donor with multiple sclerosis, enrolled in a pregnancy study. The sample consisted of CD8+ T cells from peripheral blood mononuclear cells, taken after pregnancy. This CDR3 reads CASSYTGSLETQYF. CDR3 bases: TGTGCCAGCAGTTACACGGGTAGTTTAGAGACCCAGTACTTC.